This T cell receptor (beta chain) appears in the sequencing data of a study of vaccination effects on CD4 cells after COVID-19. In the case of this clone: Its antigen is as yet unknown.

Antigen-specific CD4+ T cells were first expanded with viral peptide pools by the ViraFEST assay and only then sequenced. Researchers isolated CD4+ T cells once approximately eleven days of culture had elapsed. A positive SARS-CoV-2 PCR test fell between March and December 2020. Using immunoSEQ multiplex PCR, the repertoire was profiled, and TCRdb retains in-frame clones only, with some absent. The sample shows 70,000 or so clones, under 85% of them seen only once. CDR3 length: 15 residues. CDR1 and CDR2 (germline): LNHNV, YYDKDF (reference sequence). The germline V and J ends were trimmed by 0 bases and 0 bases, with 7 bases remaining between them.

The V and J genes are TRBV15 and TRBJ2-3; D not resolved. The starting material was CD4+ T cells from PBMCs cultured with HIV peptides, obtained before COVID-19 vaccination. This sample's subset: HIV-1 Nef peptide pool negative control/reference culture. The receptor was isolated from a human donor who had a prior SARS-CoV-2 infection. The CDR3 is CATSRDLGSTDTQYF. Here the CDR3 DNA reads TGTGCCACCAGCAGAGATCTCGGGAGCACAGATACGCAGTATTTT.